This T cell receptor (beta chain) was documented in a study of blood T cell repertoires in COVID-19. About the research overall: Samples of COVID-19 (acute and convalescent) were obtained from the United States, Italy and Spain. PBMCs, B-cell-depleted T cells, or T cells were the source of the cDNA or gDNA that made up the material.

Per the authors' pipeline: Amplified reference gene primers provided the basis for estimating nucleated cell counts. Clones were read by immunoSEQ multiplex PCR, and TCRdb kept only the in-frame ones, dropping some. The DNA was the basis for D and trimming; V, J and clone size are from that table. The data hold 200,000 to 250,000 clones, with around 90% observed a single time. V dropped 3 bases and J dropped 4; count of bases not matched to a gene: 10. CDR3 length: 17 residues. The germline V gene has CDR1 WSHSY and CDR2 SAAADI. Sequencing used peripheral blood. This receptor was taken from a man between 60 and 75 years old with acute or convalescent COVID-19. This chain joins TRBV10-2 and TRBJ2-2; TRBD2 aligns across 8 bases. CDR3 in DNA: TGCGCCAGCAGTGATTCCGGGGGGGGCCGGAGCACCGGGGAGCTGTTTTTT. Amino acids: CASSDSGGGRSTGELFF.